Below are 9 T cell receptor beta chains sequenced from a single sample in a study of Ad26.COV2.S vaccination and SARS-CoV-2 variants (dated by TCRdb to about 2021). Library preparation employed the immunoSEQ multiplex PCR assay. The source is immuneACCESS, and TCRdb retained only in-frame sequences with V and J called. Part of the clones is not carried over; for the studies checked, unresolved V genes explain less than half of this, and the remainder is unexplained. For this sample the table gives hundreds of thousands of clones, of which 89% were detected only once. The top ten clonotypes cover around 1.4% of the sample. This sample's treatment or condition label indicates: about 20 received Ad26.COV2.S at low or high dose, single or two shots; about 5 received placebo; per-sample allocation not given. For vaccine and placebo recipients, repertoires were sequenced using samples collected on day 63 after the first injection.

The sequenced sample was peripheral blood, obtained in a trial of Ad26.COV2.S vaccine versus placebo. Receptor source: a person aged 18-65 years who received the Ad26.COV2.S COVID-19 vaccine or a placebo.

V and J are TRBV6-2 or TRBV6-3 and TRBJ1-2, with D uncertain. The CDR3 loop spans 14 amino acids. With 5 bases removed from V and 3 bases from J, the gap between germline ends came to 13 bases. Germline V gene sequence: CDR1 MNHEY, CDR2 SVGEGT. CDR3: CASSRHSIHYGYTF. Written as DNA, the CDR3 is TGTGCCAGCAGTCGTCACAGCATTCACTATGGCTACACCTTC.

This sequence joins TRBV5-6 and TRBJ1-2, with D possibly TRBD1 on 5 matching bases. The CDR3 covers 15 residues. Germline V gene lookup returns CDR1 SGHDT and CDR2 YYEEEE. V dropped 0 bases and J dropped 0 bases, with 9 bases sitting between them. DNA for the CDR3: TGTGCCAGCAGCTTGGTCGACAGTTCTAACTATGGCTACACCTTC. Its protein is CASSLVDSSNYGYTF.

The chain combines TRBV3-1 (or the pseudogene TRBV3-2) with TRBJ2-7; 8 bases match TRBD2. This CDR3 is built from 13 residues. V was clipped by 1 base and J by 7 bases; unmatched bases: 3. Germline CDR1 LGHDT, CDR2 YNNKEL (reference sequence). The CDR3 protein is CASSQGGGLEQYF. In nucleotides, the CDR3 is TGTGCCAGCAGCCAAGGCGGGGGGTTGGAGCAGTACTTC.

V is TRBV7-2 and J is TRBJ2-3, with 10 bases matching TRBD2. The CDR3 has 16 amino acids. CDR1 is SGHTA, CDR2 FQGNSA, per germline. V shed 3 bases and J 4 bases; nucleotides not matched to a gene: 7. The CDR3 region has the DNA TGTGCCAGCAGCTTGACCAGCGGGAGGGGGGCAGATACGCAGTATTTT. This translates into CASSLTSGRGADTQYF.

The chain has TRBV10-3 and TRBJ1-1; D may be TRBD1 (6 bases). The CDR3 length is 13 residues. V was trimmed by 10 bases and J by 3 bases, leaving 15 bases between them. CDR1 and CDR2 (germline): ENHRY, SYGVKD. CDR3 amino acids: CATGGGWDTEAFF. The CDR3 region has the DNA TGTGCCACCGGCGGGGGCTGGGACACTGAAGCTTTCTTT.

This clone was detected once. The chain carries TRBV14 and TRBJ2-4, with D uncertain. CDR1 SGHDN and CDR2 FVKESK come from the germline V gene. V gave up 3 bases and J gave up 4 bases, with 1 base separating them. The CDR3 runs to 11 residues. CDR3 coding DNA: TGTGCCAGCAGCCAGAAAAACATTCAGTACTTC. Its translation: CASSQKNIQYF.

Comment on this clone: The same CDR3 can be traced to other DNA sequences in this sample. V gene TRBV19 combines with J gene TRBJ2-7; D not certain. This CDR3 is built from 13 residues. Germline CDR1 and CDR2: LNHDA and SQIVND (reference sequence). V was shortened by 9 bases and J by 2 bases, with 14 bases between the two germline ends. The DNA for the CDR3 is TGTGCCAGCTCCCGGGCCGGCACCTACGAGCAGTACTTC. This codes for CASSRAGTYEQYF.

This clone came up once. This chain uses TRBV29-1 with TRBJ2-5; no definite D call. The germline gives CDR1 SQVTM, CDR2 ANQGSEA. Deletions cut 8 bases from V and 2 bases from J, with 12 bases between. The CDR3 loop spans 12 amino acids. This chain's CDR3 is CSCWGLQETQYF. The CDR3 region has the DNA TGCAGCTGTTGGGGATTACAAGAGACCCAGTACTTC.

This chain joins TRBV7-2 and TRBJ2-1, with D possibly matching TRBD2 (6 bases). The CDR3 consists of 15 residues. Germline V gene lookup returns CDR1 SGHTA and CDR2 FQGNSA. Trimming left V 3 bases short and J 1 base short, with 10 bases between. CDR3 coding DNA: TGTGCCAGCAGCTTCGGCGGGGCATCCTACAATGAGCAGTTCTTC. Amino acids: CASSFGGASYNEQFF.